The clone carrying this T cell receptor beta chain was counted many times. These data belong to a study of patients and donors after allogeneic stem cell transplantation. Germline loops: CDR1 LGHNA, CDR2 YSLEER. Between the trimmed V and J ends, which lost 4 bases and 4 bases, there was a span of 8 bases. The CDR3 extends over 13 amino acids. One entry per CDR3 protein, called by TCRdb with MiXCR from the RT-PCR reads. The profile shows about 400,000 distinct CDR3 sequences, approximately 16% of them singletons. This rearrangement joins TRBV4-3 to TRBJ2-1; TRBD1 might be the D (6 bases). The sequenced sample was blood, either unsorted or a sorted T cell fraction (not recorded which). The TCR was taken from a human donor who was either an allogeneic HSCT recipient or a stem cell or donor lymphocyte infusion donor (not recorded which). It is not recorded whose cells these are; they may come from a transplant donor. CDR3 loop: CASSPGEYNEQFF. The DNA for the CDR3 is TGCGCCAGCAGCCCAGGGGAGTACAATGAGCAGTTCTTC.